The 19 T cell receptor beta chains below all came from one sample that was sequenced in a study of cytomegalovirus exposure and HLA in healthy donors. The study ran its PCR with 60 Vbeta and 13 Jbeta primers. Assay used: immunoSEQ multiplex PCR; TCRdb lists only in-frame clones, some missing. The sample yields over 80,000 clones, about 78% seen once. The source material was PBMCs. The receptors stem from a middle-aged woman in good health and CMV-seronegative.

V gene TRBV6-5 combines with J gene TRBJ2-1, with D perhaps TRBD1 (5 bases). Germline loops: CDR1 MNHEY, CDR2 SVGAGI. Deletions cut 8 bases from V and 4 bases from J, with 9 bases between. The CDR3 contains 12 residues. The CDR3 region has the DNA TGTGCCAGCGCGAGACAGTACAATGAGCAGTTCTTC. It codes for CASARQYNEQFF.

The CDR3: CASSFNQGASITEAFF. The CDR3 bases are TGTGCCAGCAGTTTTAATCAGGGGGCTAGTATCACTGAAGCTTTCTTT. The chain links TRBV28 to TRBJ1-1, with 8 bases that match TRBD1. The J segment lost 4 bases and the V segment lost 3 bases, leaving 10 bases of the junction unmatched. Germline-derived CDR1 and CDR2 are MDHEN and SYDVKM. CDR3 length equals 16 residues.

The rearrangement links TRBV28 to TRBJ2-3, with a possible D match to TRBD1 (7 bases). There are 15 residues in the CDR3. Germline V gene sequence: CDR1 MDHEN, CDR2 SYDVKM. The ends were cut back, 5 bases at V and 2 bases at J, with 14 bases in the middle. The CDR3 loop reads CASSPQGTFTDTQYF. The CDR3 DNA sequence: TGTGCCAGCAGTCCACAGGGGACTTTCACAGATACGCAGTATTTT.

The V and J genes are TRBV6-1 and TRBJ2-5, with 10 positions matching TRBD2. V shed 3 bases and J 2 bases; nucleotides not matched to a gene: 9. The CDR3 runs to 17 residues. Germline assignment: CDR1 MNHNS and CDR2 SASEGT. The CDR3 DNA reads as TGTGCCAGCAGTGATAGTAGCGGGAGGCGGGGTCAAGAGACCCAGTACTTC. It is translated as CASSDSSGRRGQETQYF.

The V call is TRBV6-5, the J call TRBJ1-1; D not resolved. The CDR3 sequence is 11 residues long. Deletions cut 5 bases from V and 11 bases from J, with 12 bases between. Germline lookup yields CDR1 MNHEY and CDR2 SVGAGI. As DNA, the CDR3 is TGTGCCAGCAGTCGCGGACTCGCGGCTTTCTTT. Its translation: CASSRGLAAFF.

The CDR3 loop is CASSSRTGVNTEAFF. In nucleotides, the CDR3 is TGTGCCAGCAGCTCCCGGACAGGGGTGAACACTGAAGCTTTCTTT. The genes are TRBV7-2 and TRBJ1-1; 9 nucleotides line up with TRBD1. V lost 4 bases and J lost 0; bases outside the gene matches: 3. Per germline, CDR1 SGHTA and CDR2 FQGNSA. The CDR3 runs 15 residues.

The CDR3 DNA sequence: TGCGCCAGCAGCTTGGAGGGATTAGCGGGAGTGGATGAGCAGTTCTTC. It specifies CASSLEGLAGVDEQFF. This chain links TRBV5-1 with TRBJ2-1; TRBD2 matches 9 bases. CDR3 length: 16 residues. V lost 0 bases and J lost 8; bases outside the gene matches: 9. Germline V gene sequence: CDR1 SGHRS, CDR2 YFSETQ. Based on the CDR3 plus reference TRBV5-1 and TRBJ2-1, the full variable domain is KAGVTQTPRYLIKTRGQQVTLSCSPISGHRSVSWYQQTPGQGLQFLFEYFSETQRNKGNFPGRFSGRQFSNSRSEMNVSTLELGDSALYLCASSLEGLAGVDEQFFGPGTRLTVL.

This CDR3 is CASSLISGVSTDTQYF. The CDR3, as DNA: TGTGCCAGCAGTTTAATTTCGGGAGTTAGCACAGATACGCAGTATTTT. The V gene is TRBV27, the J gene TRBJ2-3, with D possibly being TRBD2 (6 bases). Germline CDR1 reads MNHEY; CDR2 reads SMNVEV (reference sequence). Deletions cut 2 bases from V and 0 bases from J, with 12 bases between. The CDR3 sequence is 16 residues long.

The chain has TRBV30 and TRBJ2-6, with D possibly being TRBD2 (6 bases). V lost 7 bases, J lost 4 bases, and 11 bases lay in between. The CDR3 is made up of 13 amino acids. Germline V gene lookup returns CDR1 GTSNPN and CDR2 SVGIG (reference sequence). The chain's CDR3 is CAFGGAGANVLTF. The CDR3 DNA follows: TGTGCCTTTGGAGGGGCGGGGGCCAACGTCCTGACTTTC.

Regarding this clone: One end of the junction is discordant with germline, which a read error may explain. The chain combines TRBV28 with TRBJ2-2, with D perhaps matching TRBD2 (5 bases). The length of the CDR3 is 12 residues. From germline, CDR1 is MDHEN and CDR2 SYDVKM. Here the CDR3 reads CASKENTGELLF. As DNA, the CDR3 is TGTGCCAGCAAAGAGAACACCGGGGAGCTGCTTTTT.

V usage is TRBV4-2 and J usage is TRBJ2-7, with 9 positions matching TRBD2. The CDR3 spans 15 residues. Trimming took 0 bases from V and 0 from J; bases not matched to a gene: 0. The germline gives CDR1 LGHNA, CDR2 YNFKEQ. The CDR3 reads CASSQEREGSYEQYF. CDR3 coding DNA: TGTGCCAGCAGCCAAGAGCGGGAGGGCTCCTACGAGCAGTACTTC.

V and J are TRBV15 and TRBJ1-1; TRBD1 matches at 7 bases. CDR1 LNHNV and CDR2 YYDKDF come from the germline V gene (reference sequence). This CDR3 spans 15 amino acids. V dropped 2 bases and J dropped 5; count of bases not matched to a gene: 8. CDR3 region: CATSRSGGRGTEAFF. The DNA of the CDR3 is TGTGCCACCAGCAGATCCGGGGGCAGGGGGACTGAAGCTTTCTTT.

The chain combines TRBV6-5 with TRBJ2-7; perhaps TRBD1 as D (6 bases). Per the germline V gene, CDR1 is MNHEY and CDR2 is SVGAGI. The CDR3 runs to 15 residues. V lost 6 bases and J 3 bases, leaving 18 bases between the germline ends. The CDR3 coding sequence is TGTGCCAGCAGCAAACCTGAGGGGGAAGGCTACGAGCAGTACTTC. Translated, it gives CASSKPEGEGYEQYF.

This clone was recorded a few times. This chain uses TRBV6-4 with TRBJ1-1; weak D call: TRBD1 (6 bases). Germline-derived CDR1 and CDR2 are MRHNA and SNTAGT. V was cut by 6 bases and J by 1 base, with 9 bases left in between. The CDR3 loop spans 13 amino acids. CDR3 sequence (DNA): TGTGCCAGCAGAAGGACAGCGAACACTGAAGCTTTCTTT. Residues: CASRRTANTEAFF.

Here the CDR3 DNA reads TGTGCCAGTAGTATGTTTGGGACTAGCGGTCTGGCCAAAAACATTCAGTACTTC. It codes for CASSMFGTSGLAKNIQYF. V usage is TRBV19 and J usage is TRBJ2-4; 11 bases map to TRBD2. V lost 3 bases, J lost 1 base, and 8 bases stayed unmatched. The CDR3 runs 18 residues. Germline CDR1 and CDR2: LNHDA and SQIVND (reference sequence).

The count of this clone is one. V gene TRBV6-1 combines with J gene TRBJ2-5; no definite D call. Near its end, the DNA agrees better with TRBJ2-7, so the J call may be wrong. The CDR3 is 13 residues long. Germline CDR1 and CDR2: MNHNS and SASEGT. The CDR3 region is CASTRGDFYEQYF. The CDR3 nucleotides are TGTGCCAGCACACGCGGAGACTTCTACGAGCAGTACTTC.

The rearrangement joins TRBV19 to TRBJ2-7; TRBD1 aligns across 7 bases. CDR3 length: 14 amino acids. Germline V gene data show CDR1 as LNHDA and CDR2 as SQIVND (reference sequence). Unmatched junction bases numbered 4, after V lost 5 bases and J lost 0 bases. CDR3 nucleotides: TGTGCCAGTAGTGTTACAGGGGTCTCCTACGAGCAGTACTTC. Residues: CASSVTGVSYEQYF.

The V gene is TRBV28, the J gene TRBJ1-5; no clear D gene. The CDR3 runs 15 residues. With 2 bases removed from V and 4 bases from J, the gap between germline ends came to 12 bases. The V gene's germline CDR1 is MDHEN and CDR2 SYDVKM. The CDR3 protein is CASSLPPADNQPQHF. The DNA for the CDR3 is TGTGCCAGCAGTTTACCCCCGGCGGATAATCAGCCCCAGCATTTT.

The V gene is TRBV7-9, the J gene TRBJ2-5; weak D call: TRBD1 (6 bases). In germline, CDR1 is SEHNR, CDR2 FQNEAQ (reference sequence). The CDR3 contains 14 residues. V was cut by 2 bases and J by 4 bases, with 11 bases left in between. The CDR3 DNA is TGTGCCAGCAGCTTACGAGGGGGAAGAGAGACCCAGTACTTC. It specifies CASSLRGGRETQYF. Complete variable domain (other parts from reference TRBV7-9 and TRBJ2-5): DTGVSQNPRHKITKRGQNVTFRCDPISEHNRLYWYRQTLGQGPEFLTYFQNEAQLEKSRLLSDRFSAERPKGSFSTLEIQRTEQGDSAMYLCASSLRGGRETQYFGPGTRLLVL.